This T cell receptor (beta chain) is drawn from a study of cytomegalovirus exposure and HLA in healthy donors. Study observations and caveats: It was reported that the classifier diagnosed cytomegalovirus status with high specificity and sensitivity in both the original and validation cohorts. In a later analysis, V- and J-gene trimming of beta chains associated with a DCLRE1C missense variant, replicated independently. Listed as cytomegalovirus-associated were over 150 TCR beta chains.

Deletions cut 10 bases from V and 5 bases from J, with 11 bases between. This CDR3 has 11 residues. Germline V CDR1 and CDR2: MNHEY, SMNVEV (reference sequence). Vbeta (60) and Jbeta (13) primers were used in the PCR. Authors' processing steps: Later analysis identified roughly 82 million unique TCR beta chains, 9 million to 13 million shared. Clones were read by immunoSEQ multiplex PCR, and TCRdb kept only the in-frame ones, dropping some. V and J calls and clone size follow that table, whereas D and trimming were derived from the DNA. The table has about 120,000 clones, around 81% seen once. Concerning this clone itself: Its specificity is not known.

The chain combines TRBV27 with TRBJ2-5, with a possible D match to TRBD2 (6 bases). The sample comprised PBMCs. This clonotype originated in a female donor in good health and CMV-seronegative. This CDR3 is CATGVRETQYF. CDR3 coding DNA: TGTGCCACGGGGGTACGGGAGACCCAGTACTTC.